This T cell receptor beta chain came from a study of cytomegalovirus exposure and HLA in healthy donors. Turning to this clone: This specimen includes other DNA sequences encoding the same CDR3.

Primers included in the PCR were 60 Vbeta and 13 Jbeta primers. Assay: immunoSEQ multiplex PCR; the TCRdb copy retains only in-frame clones and omits some. The sample yields about 110,000 clones, just over 75% seen once. CDR1 and CDR2 from the germline V gene are SGHTA and FQGTGA. The CDR3 loop spans 14 amino acids. Unmatched junction bases numbered 8, after V lost 4 bases and J lost 8 bases. The receptor was derived from a man aged 35 to 55 in good health and CMV-seropositive. V gene TRBV7-3 combines with J gene TRBJ2-4; TRBD1 agrees at 7 bases. Sequencing was done on a sample of PBMCs. The CDR3 nucleotides are TGTGCCAGCAGCTCGAAAGGGCAGGGGGACATTCAGTACTTC. Its translation is CASSSKGQGDIQYF.